The T cell receptor (beta chain) under discussion was sequenced for a study of response to subunit inactivated influenza vaccine. TCRdb itself ran the RT-PCR reads through MiXCR, one entry per CDR3 protein. The table shows over 750,000 distinct CDR3 sequences, with approximately 22% occurring only once. Trimming pared 6 bases from V and 4 bases from J, leaving 15 bases between. The length of the CDR3 is 14 residues. The rearrangement links TRBV12-3 or TRBV12-4 to TRBJ1-2, with D perhaps matching TRBD1 (6 bases). Specimen: PBMCs from blood, collected approximately 5 days after vaccination. The receptor was isolated from a man aged 45-65 years who received an inactivated influenza vaccine. DNA for the CDR3: TGTGCCAGCAGACTATCCAGGGGTATCTATGGCTACACCTTC. It codes for CASRLSRGIYGYTF.